The 11 T cell receptor beta chains below come from one sample, sequenced in a study of regulatory T cells in long-lasting Graves disease. Time point specified: newly diagnosed GD, antithyroid drugs for less than 3 months. With RNA extracted from PBMCs as input, the TCR library was made. In building TCR beta libraries, iRepertoire HTBI primers were used together with Arm-PCR of CDR3 regions. Each CDR3 protein gets one entry after TCRdb re-called the multiplex PCR reads with MiXCR. In the table there are around 480,000 distinct CDR3 sequences, roughly 15% of which are singletons. These data were also reused for a study on T cells in Graves' hyperthyroidism and ophthalmopathy.

The specimen comprised peripheral blood mononuclear cells (PBMCs), sampled at new diagnosis, from a patient treated with antithyroid drugs. The receptor source for this set is a woman aged 35-65 years with Graves disease.

As concerns this clonotype: This may come from a read error, since a much larger clone is one base off. No conserved phenylalanine or tryptophan is present at the end of the CDR3, so a read error is the likely explanation. The chain links TRBV6-4 to TRBJ1-1; no clear D gene. Trimming removed 8 bases at V and 3 bases at J, with 19 bases between. This CDR3 has 15 residues. From germline, CDR1 is MRHNA and CDR2 SNTAGT. The DNA for the CDR3 is TGTGCCAGCGGACTATGGCGACGGGTCTACACTGAAGCTTTCTCT. Translating it yields CASGLWRRVYTEAFS.

This clonotype was recorded at least ten times. This rearrangement joins TRBV7-9 to TRBJ1-1; maybe TRBD1 (5 bases). Trimming removed 1 base at V and 4 bases at J, with 13 bases between. Per germline, CDR1 SEHNR and CDR2 FQNEAQ (reference sequence). There are 15 residues in the CDR3. The CDR3 region has the DNA TGTGCCAGCAGCTTAGGTCAGGGCATATTCACTGAAGCTTTCTTT. Amino acids: CASSLGQGIFTEAFF.

This clonotype was observed many times. This chain links TRBV6-5 with TRBJ1-1; D unresolved. The V end was cut by 2 bases, the J end by 4 bases, with 5 bases between. CDR3 length equals 12 residues. Germline V gene lookup returns CDR1 MNHEY and CDR2 SVGAGI. CDR3 region: CASSYAGTEAFF. Here the CDR3 DNA reads TGTGCCAGCAGTTACGCGGGCACTGAAGCTTTCTTT.

Only a few counts were recorded for this clonotype. This chain joins TRBV7-9 and TRBJ2-2; a weak D match, TRBD2 (5 bases). The CDR3 consists of 13 residues. Germline loops: CDR1 SEHNR, CDR2 FQNEAQ (reference sequence). Trimming removed 4 bases from V and 3 bases from J, with 6 bases in between. The CDR3 spells CASSSDYTGELFF. Written as DNA, the CDR3 is TGTGCCAGCAGCTCGGACTACACCGGGGAGCTGTTTTTT. The complete variable domain, with remaining parts taken from reference TRBV7-9 and TRBJ2-2, reads DTGVSQNPRHKITKRGQNVTFRCDPISEHNRLYWYRQTLGQGPEFLTYFQNEAQLEKSRLLSDRFSAERPKGSFSTLEIQRTEQGDSAMYLCASSSDYTGELFFGEGSRLTVL.

This clonotype was seen many times. This chain connects TRBV7-8 to TRBJ1-5; 9 bases line up with TRBD1. Looked up from germline, CDR1 is SGHVS and CDR2 is FQNEAQ. The V and J ends lost 5 bases and 6 bases, in that order; junction bases with no gene match: 11. The CDR3 contains 16 residues. CDR3 DNA: TGTGCCAGCAGCAAGTCCCGGGACAGGGTTGGTCAGCCCCAGCATTTT. Its protein product is CASSKSRDRVGQPQHF.

The J gene is TRBJ2-5, the V gene TRBV2, with TRBD2 matching 13 bases. Germline CDR1 is SNHLY and CDR2 is FYNNEI. The CDR3 has 16 residues. The junction had 2 bases not matched to a gene; V was cut back by 3 bases and J by 1 base. CDR3 sequence (DNA): TGTGCCAGCAGTGAGACTAGCGGGGGGCCCCAAGAGACCCAGTACTTC. Translating it yields CASSETSGGPQETQYF.

This chain uses TRBV19 with TRBJ1-2; 8 bases are a match to TRBD1. J gave up 5 bases and V 5 bases, and 13 bases lay outside the gene matches. CDR1 and CDR2 from the germline V gene are LNHDA and SQIVND (reference sequence). This CDR3 has 16 amino acids. CDR3 in amino acids: CASSETGQGSRYGYTF. The CDR3 nucleotides read TGTGCCAGTAGTGAAACCGGACAGGGCAGTCGGTATGGCTACACCTTC.

The chain links TRBV12-3 or TRBV12-4 to TRBJ2-1; TRBD1 agrees at 10 bases. The CDR3 covers 16 residues. With V trimmed by 5 bases and J by 3 bases, 7 bases remained unmatched. CDR3 DNA sequence: TGTGCCAGCAGTCCGGGGGGACAGGGGAGCTACAATGAGCAGTTCTTC. Translating it yields CASSPGGQGSYNEQFF.

The V gene is TRBV15, the J gene TRBJ2-3, with a tentative D call TRBD1 (6 bases). V lost 3 bases, J lost 4 bases, and 17 bases lay in between. From germline, CDR1 is LNHNV and CDR2 YYDKDF (reference sequence). The CDR3 length is 16 residues. The DNA of the CDR3 is TGTGCCACCAGCAGCGGACTGACTGGGGGCGCAGATACGCAGTATTTT. Translating gives CATSSGLTGGADTQYF.

Ten or more counts support this clonotype. V and J are TRBV19 and TRBJ1-1, with D uncertain. The V end was cut by 3 bases, the J end by 0 bases, with 11 bases between. Germline CDR1 reads LNHDA; CDR2 reads SQIVND (reference sequence). The CDR3 is 15 residues long. The CDR3 here is CASSIRSLMNTEAFF. The CDR3 DNA reads TGTGCCAGTAGTATCCGCAGCTTAATGAACACTGAAGCTTTCTTT.

This clonotype occurred many times. V usage is TRBV7-9 and J usage is TRBJ1-6; D remains unclear. CDR3 length equals 12 residues. The V end was cut by 8 bases, the J end by 8 bases, with 10 bases between. CDR1 is SEHNR and CDR2 is FQNEAQ in the germline V gene (reference sequence). The DNA for the CDR3 is TGTGCCAGCGCCACGGGTGATTCACCCCTCCACTTT. Its protein product is CASATGDSPLHF.